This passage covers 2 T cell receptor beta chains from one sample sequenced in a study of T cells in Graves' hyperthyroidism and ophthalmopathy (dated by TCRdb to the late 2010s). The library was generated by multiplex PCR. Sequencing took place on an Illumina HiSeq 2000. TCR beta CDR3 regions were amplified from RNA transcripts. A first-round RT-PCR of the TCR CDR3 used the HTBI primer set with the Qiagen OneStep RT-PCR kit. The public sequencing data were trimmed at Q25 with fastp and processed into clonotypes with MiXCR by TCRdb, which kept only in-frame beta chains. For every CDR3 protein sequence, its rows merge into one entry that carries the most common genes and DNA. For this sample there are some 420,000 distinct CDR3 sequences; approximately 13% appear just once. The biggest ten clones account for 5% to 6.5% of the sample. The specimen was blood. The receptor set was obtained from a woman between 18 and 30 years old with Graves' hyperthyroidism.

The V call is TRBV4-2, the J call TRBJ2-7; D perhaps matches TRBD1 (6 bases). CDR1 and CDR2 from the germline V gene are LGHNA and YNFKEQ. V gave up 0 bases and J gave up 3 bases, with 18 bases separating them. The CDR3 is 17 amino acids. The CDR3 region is CASSQDRARDKYYEQYF. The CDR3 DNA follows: TGTGCCAGCAGCCAAGATAGAGCCCGGGACAAGTACTACGAGCAGTACTTC.

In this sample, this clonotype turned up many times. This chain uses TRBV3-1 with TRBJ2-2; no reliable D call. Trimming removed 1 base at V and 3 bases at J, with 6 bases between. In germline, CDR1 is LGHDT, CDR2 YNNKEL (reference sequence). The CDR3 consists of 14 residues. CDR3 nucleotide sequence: TGTGCCAGCAGCCAAGGGTCGGACACCGGGGAGCTGTTTTTT. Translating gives CASSQGSDTGELFF. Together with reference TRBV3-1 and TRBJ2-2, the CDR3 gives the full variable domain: DTAVSQTPKYLVTQMGNDKSIKCEQNLGHDTMYWYKQDSKKFLKIMFSYNNKELIINETVPNRFSPKSPDKAHLNLHINSLELGDSAVYFCASSQGSDTGELFFGEGSRLTVL.